These 9 T cell receptor beta chains share one sample of origin, sequenced in a study of blood T cell repertoires in COVID-19. This table comes from immunoSEQ multiplex PCR, and its TCRdb copy is limited to in-frame clones, with some not included. This sample has about 220,000 clones, with almost 85% found just once. Sequencing was done on a sample of peripheral blood. The source of these receptors is a woman between 65 and 79 years old with COVID-19, enrolled during active disease.

This chain connects TRBV7-2 to TRBJ2-1; TRBD1 matches 8 bases. The CDR3 runs 16 residues. Looked up from germline, CDR1 is SGHTA and CDR2 is FQGNSA. The V and J ends lost 0 bases and 8 bases, in that order; junction bases with no gene match: 9. CDR3 sequence reads: CASSLARQGARDEQFF. The CDR3, as DNA: TGTGCCAGCAGCTTAGCTCGGCAGGGGGCGCGTGATGAGCAGTTCTTC.

The chain couples TRBV19 to TRBJ2-1; 7 bases line up with TRBD2. Germline V gene sequence: CDR1 LNHDA, CDR2 SQIVND (reference sequence). The CDR3 covers 17 residues. J lost 0 bases, V lost 3 bases, and 8 bases had no gene match. This CDR3 reads CASSILLADHSYNEQFF. The CDR3 DNA reads as TGTGCCAGTAGTATTCTGCTAGCGGACCACTCCTACAATGAGCAGTTCTTC.

The genes are TRBV5-1 and TRBJ2-7; 8 bases match TRBD1. Trimming took 0 bases from V and 5 from J; bases not matched to a gene: 4. Germline CDR1 reads SGHRS; CDR2 reads YFSETQ. The CDR3 runs 14 residues. The CDR3: CASSLGPQGDEQYF. As DNA, the CDR3 is TGCGCCAGCAGCTTGGGTCCACAGGGGGACGAGCAGTACTTC.

The chain joins TRBV5-1 to TRBJ1-1; D is unclear. CDR3 length: 14 amino acids. From germline, CDR1 is SGHRS and CDR2 YFSETQ. V was shortened by 0 bases and J by 0 bases, with 6 bases between the two germline ends. The CDR3 spells CASSLEVVNTEAFF. DNA for the CDR3: TGCGCCAGCAGCTTGGAAGTAGTGAACACTGAAGCTTTCTTT.

The chain uses TRBV2 and TRBJ1-3; no clear D. CDR1 SNHLY and CDR2 FYNNEI come from the germline V gene. V lost 6 bases to trimming and J lost 2 bases, with 8 bases between them. The CDR3 length is 13 residues. The CDR3 sequence: CASSRRAGNTIYF. DNA of the CDR3: TGTGCCAGCAGCCGGAGGGCTGGAAACACCATATATTTT.

The chain uses TRBV6-2 or TRBV6-3 and TRBJ2-1; TRBD2 agrees at 7 bases. CDR3 length: 17 amino acids. Losses at the gene ends were 4 bases for V and 5 bases for J; bases not matched to a gene: 14. The V gene's germline CDR1 is MNHEY and CDR2 SVGEGT. CDR3 sequence: CASSSSGSGLADNEQFF. For the CDR3, the DNA is TGTGCCAGCAGTTCTTCAGGCTCGGGGCTAGCGGACAATGAGCAGTTCTTC.

V is TRBV19 and J is TRBJ1-5; D remains unclear. V lost 2 bases and J 3 bases, leaving 14 bases between the germline ends. CDR1 is LNHDA and CDR2 is SQIVND in the germline V gene (reference sequence). CDR3 length equals 16 residues. Written as DNA, the CDR3 is TGTGCCAGTAGTATAAAATCTGGGCACTTCAATCAGCCCCAGCATTTT. The encoded protein is CASSIKSGHFNQPQHF.

This clone came up once. The CDR3 DNA sequence: TGTGCCAGCAGCTTTCGGACAGGGGGAGGGACTGAAGCTTTCTTT. It encodes CASSFRTGGGTEAFF. The chain links TRBV5-6 to TRBJ1-1; the match to TRBD1 covers 10 bases. The trim removed 2 bases at V and 5 bases at J, leaving 6 bases unmatched. CDR1 is SGHDT and CDR2 is YYEEEE in the germline V gene. The CDR3 is 15 amino acids. Supplemented by reference TRBV5-6 and TRBJ1-1, the full variable domain reads DAGVTQSPTHLIKTRGQQVTLRCSPKSGHDTVSWYQQALGQGPQFIFQYYEEEERQRGNFPDRFSGHQFPNYSSELNVNALLLGDSALYLCASSFRTGGGTEAFFGQGTRLTVV.

The V call is TRBV12-3 or TRBV12-4, the J call TRBJ2-1, with 11 bases identical to TRBD2. After removal of 3 bases from V and 15 bases from J, the junction contained 7 bases not matched to a gene. The CDR3 loop spans 13 amino acids. CDR3 protein: CASSFKGTSGPFF. The DNA for the CDR3 is TGTGCCAGCAGTTTTAAGGGGACTAGCGGTCCGTTCTTC.